The 11 T cell receptor beta chains below were found in one sample sequenced in a study of blood T cell repertoires in COVID-19. Here immunoSEQ multiplex PCR was the method, and the copy in TCRdb shows in-frame clones only, minus some. The repertoire holds about 200,000 clones, around nine tenths seen once, with about 6% in the top ten. The sample comprised peripheral blood. The receptors stem from a man aged 55 to 70 who had recovered from COVID-19.

V usage is TRBV30 and J usage is TRBJ2-3, with 10 bases identical to TRBD1. CDR1 is GTSNPN, CDR2 SVGIG, per germline (reference sequence). The junction had 7 bases not matched to a gene; V was cut back by 3 bases and J by 4 bases. The CDR3 consists of 15 residues. CDR3 sequence: CAWRPGQGIADTQYF. The CDR3, as DNA: TGTGCCTGGAGGCCGGGACAGGGGATCGCAGATACGCAGTATTTT. Full variable domain (outside the CDR3, taken from reference TRBV30 and TRBJ2-3): SQTIHQWPATLVQPVGSPLSLECTVEGTSNPNLYWYRQAAGRGLQLLFYSVGIGQISSEVPQNLSASRPQDRQFILSSKKLLLSDSGFYLCAWRPGQGIADTQYFGPGTRLTVL.

The J gene is TRBJ1-5, the V gene TRBV12-3 or TRBV12-4; tentatively, D is TRBD1 (6 bases). CDR3 length: 12 residues. The V gene lost 7 bases and the J gene lost 4 bases, with 8 bases spanning the gap. The CDR3 sequence: CASMQGNQPQHF. CDR3 bases: TGTGCCAGCATGCAGGGGAATCAGCCCCAGCATTTT.

The V and J genes are TRBV24-1 and TRBJ1-6; 10 nucleotides agree with TRBD1. The CDR3 runs to 17 residues. V lost 3 bases and J lost 8; bases outside the gene matches: 9. Germline CDR1 KGHDR, CDR2 SFDVKD. As DNA, the CDR3 is TGTGCCACCAGTGATCCGCCGGGACAGGGGACCCATTCACCCCTCCACTTT. This sequence encodes CATSDPPGQGTHSPLHF.

The chain carries TRBV23-1 and TRBJ1-6; D is ambiguous. TRBV23-1 is sorted into the ORF group, with uncertain function. Between the trimmed V and J ends, which lost 7 bases and 0 bases, there was a span of 22 bases. This CDR3 comprises 19 residues. The CDR3 DNA follows: TGCGCCAGCACCGAACCCCACGGCCCTTCTAGCTCCTATAATTCACCCCTCCACTTT. It codes for CASTEPHGPSSSYNSPLHF.

The gene calls are TRBV18 and TRBJ2-7; D possibly corresponds to TRBD1 (7 bases). The CDR3 length is 15 residues. V was clipped by 3 bases and J by 4 bases, with 16 bases between them. The germline V gene encodes CDR1 KGHSH and CDR2 LQKENI. CDR3 nucleotides: TGTGCCAGCTCACCCGGGGCAGGGGGGATATACGAGCAGTACTTC. Amino acid sequence: CASSPGAGGIYEQYF. The variable domain in full, with the rest retrieved from reference TRBV18 and TRBJ2-7, is NAGVMQNPRHLVRRRGQEARLRCSPMKGHSHVYWYRQLPEEGLKFMVYLQKENIIDESGMPKERFSAEFPKEGPSILRIQQVVRGDSAAYFCASSPGAGGIYEQYFGPGTRLTVT.

The rearrangement uses TRBV9 and TRBJ2-7, with 10 bases identical to TRBD2. Germline V gene sequence: CDR1 SGDLS, CDR2 YYNGEE. This CDR3 is 16 amino acids long. The trim removed 0 bases at V and 3 bases at J, leaving 6 bases unmatched. This CDR3 reads CASSVGDSGRLYEQYF. The DNA of the CDR3 is TGTGCCAGCAGCGTAGGGGATAGCGGGAGGCTCTACGAGCAGTACTTC.

The chain employs TRBV5-1 and TRBJ1-2; no reliable D call. The CDR3 extends over 14 amino acids. The ends were cut back, 4 bases at V and 1 base at J, with 11 bases in the middle. Germline values: CDR1 SGHRS, CDR2 YFSETQ. The CDR3 region has the DNA TGCGCCAGCAGCCCGACAACCAATAACTATGGCTACACCTTC. Residues: CASSPTTNNYGYTF.

The chain has TRBV24-1 and TRBJ2-5; 8 bases line up with TRBD1. The CDR3 spans 14 residues. V dropped 8 bases and J dropped 1; count of bases not matched to a gene: 5. The germline gives CDR1 KGHDR, CDR2 SFDVKD. The CDR3 nucleotides read TGTGCCACCAACAGGACAGGGAGCCAAGAGACCCAGTACTTC. It is translated as CATNRTGSQETQYF.

V usage is TRBV7-7 and J usage is TRBJ2-5; 8 nucleotides align to TRBD1. Germline loops: CDR1 SSHAT, CDR2 FNYEAQ (reference sequence). Trimming removed 1 base from V and 4 bases from J; junction bases left unmatched: 8. The CDR3 contains 16 residues. For the CDR3, the DNA is TGTGCCAGCAGCTTAGACGGACAGGGAGCCAGAGAGACCCAGTACTTC. Encoded protein: CASSLDGQGARETQYF.

The chain links TRBV18 to TRBJ2-7, with a possible D match to TRBD1 (6 bases). Germline lookup yields CDR1 KGHSH and CDR2 LQKENI. The CDR3 length is 14 residues. With 3 bases removed from V and 4 bases from J, the gap between germline ends came to 13 bases. Written as DNA, the CDR3 is TGTGCCAGCTCACCTTCAGGGGAGAGATACGAGCAGTACTTC. Translation: CASSPSGERYEQYF.

The J gene is TRBJ1-1, the V gene TRBV19, with D possibly being TRBD1 (5 bases). This CDR3 region has 15 residues. Germline CDR1 reads LNHDA; CDR2 reads SQIVND (reference sequence). The ends were cut back, 2 bases at V and 0 bases at J, with 10 bases in the middle. CDR3 amino acids: CASSIRGDMNTEAFF. The DNA for the CDR3 is TGTGCCAGTAGTATACGGGGGGATATGAACACTGAAGCTTTCTTT.